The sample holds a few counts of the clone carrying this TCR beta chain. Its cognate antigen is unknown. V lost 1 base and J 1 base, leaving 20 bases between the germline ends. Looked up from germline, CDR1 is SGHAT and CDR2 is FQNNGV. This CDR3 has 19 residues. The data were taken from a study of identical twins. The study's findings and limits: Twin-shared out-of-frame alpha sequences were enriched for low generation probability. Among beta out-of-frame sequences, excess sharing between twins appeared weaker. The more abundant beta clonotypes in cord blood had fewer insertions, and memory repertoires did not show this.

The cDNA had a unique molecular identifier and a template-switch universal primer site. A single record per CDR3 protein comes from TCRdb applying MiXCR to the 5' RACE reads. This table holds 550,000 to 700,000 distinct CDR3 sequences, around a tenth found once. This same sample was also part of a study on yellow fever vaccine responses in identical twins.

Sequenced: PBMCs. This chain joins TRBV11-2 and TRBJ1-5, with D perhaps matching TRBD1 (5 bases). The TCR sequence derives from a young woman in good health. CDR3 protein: CASSLGVRGGTGSNQPQHF. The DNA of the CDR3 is TGTGCCAGCAGCTTAGGTGTGCGGGGGGGGACGGGGAGCAATCAGCCCCAGCATTTT.